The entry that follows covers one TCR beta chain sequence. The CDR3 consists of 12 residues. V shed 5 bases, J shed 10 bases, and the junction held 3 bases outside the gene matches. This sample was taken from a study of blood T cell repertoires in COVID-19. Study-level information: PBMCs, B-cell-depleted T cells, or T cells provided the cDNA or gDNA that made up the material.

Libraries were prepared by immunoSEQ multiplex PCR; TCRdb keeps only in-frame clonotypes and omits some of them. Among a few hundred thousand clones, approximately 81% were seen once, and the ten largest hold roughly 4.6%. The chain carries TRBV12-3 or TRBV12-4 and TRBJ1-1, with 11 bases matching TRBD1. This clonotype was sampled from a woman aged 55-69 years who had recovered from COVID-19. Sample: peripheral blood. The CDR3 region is CASSVDRGRAFF. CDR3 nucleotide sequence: TGTGCCAGCAGTGTGGACAGGGGGCGAGCTTTCTTT.